The entry below describes one T cell receptor (beta chain). Germline assignment: CDR1 SGHRS and CDR2 YFSETQ. This CDR3 has 14 amino acids. Trimming removed 1 base from V and 6 bases from J, with 10 bases in between. These data originate in a study of cytomegalovirus exposure and HLA in healthy donors. Using immunoSEQ multiplex PCR, the repertoire was profiled, and TCRdb retains in-frame clones only, with some absent. The data show roughly 70,000 clones, approximately 96% seen once. The chain links TRBV5-1 to TRBJ1-4, with a possible D match to TRBD1 (5 bases). Sample: PBMCs. The clonotype comes from a man in his late teens or twenties in good health and CMV-seronegative. The CDR3 bases are TGCGCCAGCAGCTTGCTGCGGGGGGATGAAAAACTGTTTTTT. It specifies CASSLLRGDEKLFF. Full variable domain (remainder filled in from reference TRBV5-1 and TRBJ1-4): KAGVTQTPRYLIKTRGQQVTLSCSPISGHRSVSWYQQTPGQGLQFLFEYFSETQRNKGNFPGRFSGRQFSNSRSEMNVSTLELGDSALYLCASSLLRGDEKLFFGSGTQLSVL.